This TCR beta chain was sequenced during a study of T cell responses to AZD1222 COVID-19 vaccine. Germline values: CDR1 SGHNT, CDR2 YYREEE (reference sequence). V gave up 4 bases and J gave up 2 bases; unmatched junction bases: 8. The length of the CDR3 is 16 residues. Overall study results and limits: Among AZD1222 vaccinees, only 5 or 6 were seropositive at baseline. The study found vaccine-associated CD4 TCRs spanning spike, dominant at 160-218 and 743-854.

On this clone: The antigen is unknown.

Clones were sequenced by immunoSEQ multiplex PCR, and TCRdb holds only the in-frame ones, with some missing. Of about 68,000 clones in the sample, roughly 90% were seen once. The rearrangement joins TRBV5-4 to TRBJ2-1; 8 bases align to TRBD2. The sequenced sample was peripheral blood, obtained on day 0 of AZD1222 vaccination. The TCR sequence derives from an adult in good health. CDR3 region: CASSERKLAAYNEQFF. The CDR3 region has the DNA TGTGCCAGCAGCGAAAGAAAACTAGCGGCCTACAATGAGCAGTTCTTC.